These 7 T cell receptor beta chains were sequenced from one sample in a study of T cell responses to AZD1222 COVID-19 vaccine. Libraries were prepared by immunoSEQ multiplex PCR; TCRdb keeps only in-frame clonotypes and omits some of them. The sample has 80,000 to 90,000 clones, around 92% seen once. This sample comprised peripheral blood, obtained on day 0 of AZD1222 vaccination. These receptors all come from an adult in good health.

The chain is built from TRBV7-2 and TRBJ1-2; tentatively, D is TRBD1 (5 bases). Germline CDR1 reads SGHTA; CDR2 reads FQGNSA. This CDR3 has 14 amino acids. Between the trimmed V and J ends, which lost 1 base and 7 bases, there was a span of 13 bases. The CDR3 here is CASSLDGGISGYTF. CDR3 sequence (DNA): TGTGCCAGCAGCTTAGATGGGGGAATAAGTGGCTACACCTTC.

This chain links TRBV12-2 with TRBJ2-5; TRBD1 is the table's D call and was not checked against the DNA. TRBV12-2 constitutes a pseudogene. The CDR3 is made up of 17 amino acids. The CDR3 DNA reads TGTGCAAGTCGCTTAGCGCTTTGTCAACAGGAAGGAGAGACCCAGTACTTC. As protein: CASRLALCQQEGETQYF.

J is TRBJ2-7 and V is TRBV30, with D tentatively TRBD2 (5 bases). Germline V lookup: CDR1 GTSNPN, CDR2 SVGIG (reference sequence). V shed 1 base and J shed 4 bases, with 11 bases lying between them. This CDR3 comprises 13 residues. This CDR3 reads CAWSGGERYEQYF. DNA of the CDR3: TGTGCCTGGAGTGGCGGTGAGCGGTACGAGCAGTACTTC.

V is TRBV3-1 (or the pseudogene TRBV3-2) and J is TRBJ2-1, with TRBD2 as a possible D gene (5 bases). The length of the CDR3 is 17 residues. Looked up from germline, CDR1 is LGHDT and CDR2 is YNNKEL (reference sequence). V lost 1 base and J 5 bases, leaving 18 bases between the germline ends. CDR3 amino acids: CASSQGWRTRYNNEQFF. CDR3 bases: TGTGCCAGCAGCCAAGGTTGGCGAACTAGATACAACAATGAGCAGTTCTTC.

In DNA, the CDR3 is TGTGCCAGCAGGCTTGGGACGCAATTTAATTCACCCCTCCACTTT. It yields the protein CASRLGTQFNSPLHF. The rearrangement joins TRBV2 to TRBJ1-6; perhaps TRBD1 as D (5 bases). The CDR3 has 15 amino acids. Per germline, CDR1 SNHLY and CDR2 FYNNEI. With 6 bases removed from V and 6 bases from J, the gap between germline ends came to 15 bases.

The chain recombines TRBV3-1 (or the pseudogene TRBV3-2) with TRBJ2-1, with D uncertain. The CDR3 is 13 residues long. In germline, CDR1 is LGHDT, CDR2 YNNKEL (reference sequence). V lost 1 base to trimming and J lost 8 bases, with 9 bases between them. The CDR3 loop reads CASSQGKKDEQFF. CDR3 bases: TGTGCCAGCAGCCAAGGGAAGAAAGATGAGCAGTTCTTC.

The chain has TRBV11-2 and TRBJ2-3; D remains ambiguous. The germline CDR1 and CDR2 sequences are SGHAT and FQNNGV. This CDR3 is 11 amino acids long. With 3 bases removed from V and 6 bases from J, the gap between germline ends came to 4 bases. The CDR3 DNA reads TGTGCCAGCAGCTTGATGGATACGCAGTATTTT. Amino acids: CASSLMDTQYF. The full variable domain, rest sourced from reference TRBV11-2 and TRBJ2-3, is EAGVAQSPRYKIIEKRQSVAFWCNPISGHATLYWYQQILGQGPKLLIQFQNNGVVDDSQLPKDRFSAERLKGVDSTLKIQPAKLEDSAVYLCASSLMDTQYFGPGTRLTVL.